These T cell receptor beta chains were read from a single sample in a study of cytomegalovirus exposure and HLA in healthy donors. Measured with immunoSEQ multiplex PCR; TCRdb has only the in-frame clones, and not every one. The data hold 90,000 to 110,000 clones, with roughly 71% observed a single time. What was sequenced was PBMCs. These receptors were taken from a woman aged 70-85 years in good health and CMV-seropositive. The CDR3 runs from the conserved cysteine through the conserved F or W. A D gene is named only where the DNA matches it firmly. Expanded clones are given a class, and other clones once, few, many or no size at all.

v_call	clone_size	j_call	d_call	cdr3_nt	cdr3_aa
TRBV20-1	-	TRBJ2-5	-	TGCAGTGCTCCTTCGGGGACCCAGTACTTC	CSAPSGTQYF
TRBV30	-	TRBJ1-2	-	TGTGCCTGGACCGAGTGGACAAACTATGGCTACACCTTC	CAWTEWTNYGYTF
TRBV2	few	TRBJ1-1	TRBD1	TGTGCCAGCAGTGAAAGGACAGGGAGGGTCACTGAAGCTTTCTTT	CASSERTGRVTEAFF
TRBV4-1	-	TRBJ2-5	TRBD2	TGCGCCAGCAGCCAACCACGAGCGGGGGTGAGAGAGGCCCAGTACTTC	CASSQPRAGVREAQYF
TRBV30	-	TRBJ1-5	-	TGTGCCTGGGGGACGGGAGGTAATCAGCCCCAGCATTTT	CAWGTGGNQPQHF
TRBV27	few	TRBJ1-5	-	TGTGCCAGCAGTTCCGCCGGGGGAGTGTCCATTCAGCCCCAGCATTTT	CASSSAGGVSIQPQHF
TRBV12-5	-	TRBJ2-1	-	TGTGCTAGTGGTTTGACTGCTAGTCAGAATGAGCAGTTCTTC	CASGLTASQNEQFF
TRBV9	once	TRBJ2-6	-	TGTGCCAGCAGCGTAGGCGACAGGATGCCAGGGGCCAACGTCCTGACTTTC	CASSVGDRMPGANVLTF
TRBV7-9	-	TRBJ1-1	-	TGTGCCAGCAGCAGGTCGGGGGGTGGCACTGAAGCTTTCTTT	CASSRSGGGTEAFF
TRBV6-1	-	TRBJ2-2	TRBD2	TGTGCCAGCAGTCAAGTCCGGTCGGGGGGGCTTGACGGGGAGCTGTTTTTT	CASSQVRSGGLDGELFF